This entry is about one T cell receptor beta chain. The protocol was immunoSEQ multiplex PCR, while the TCRdb copy is restricted to in-frame clones and leaves out a portion. The table shows about 300,000 clones, with just under 90% occurring only once. Looked up from germline, CDR1 is LNHDA and CDR2 is SQIVND (reference sequence). CDR3 length equals 13 residues. V was clipped by 8 bases and J by 0 bases, with 11 bases between them. This record belongs to a study of blood T cell repertoires in COVID-19. The chain couples TRBV19 to TRBJ2-7; possibly TRBD1 for D (6 bases). Sequenced: peripheral blood. This TCR was sampled from a woman between 50 and 59 years old with COVID-19, enrolled during active disease. The CDR3 loop reads CASRMDSSYEQYF. CDR3 DNA: TGTGCCAGTCGGATGGACAGCTCCTACGAGCAGTACTTC.